The 14 T cell receptor beta chains given below trace back to one sample, sequenced in a study of glioma-infiltrating T cells after dendritic cell vaccination. Some clones are missing from TCRdb's copy, which holds only in-frame ones; the method was immunoSEQ multiplex PCR. There are 20,000 or so clones in the sample; 79% occur only once, and about 34% lies in the top ten. The specimen was blood, collected before dendritic cell vaccination. All receptors come from a human donor with glioblastoma.

The rearrangement joins TRBV4-2 to TRBJ1-1; 8 positions agree with TRBD1. This CDR3 has 13 amino acids. Germline V gene lookup returns CDR1 LGHNA and CDR2 YNFKEQ. Trimming at V came to 6 bases and at J to 7 bases, leaving 7 bases not matched to a gene. The CDR3 spells CASSLDRGREAFF. The CDR3 DNA sequence: TGTGCCAGCAGTCTAGACAGGGGTCGTGAAGCTTTCTTT.

This clone appeared a few times. Compared with germline, one end of the junction differs, possibly owing to a read error. The rearrangement joins TRBV10-2 to TRBJ2-7, with D tentatively TRBD2 (5 bases). Germline CDR1 is WSHSY and CDR2 is SAAADI. The CDR3 runs 15 residues. CDR3 bases: TGTGCCAGCAGTGAATTAGTGGGAGAGGGTCACGAGCAGTACTTC. This encodes CASSELVGEGHEQYF.

The rearrangement uses TRBV5-1 and TRBJ2-7, with 7 bases matching TRBD2. Germline trimming cut 5 bases from V and 2 bases from J; bases unmatched to any gene: 4. The CDR3 has 13 residues. Looked up from germline, CDR1 is SGHRS and CDR2 is YFSETQ. CDR3 sequence: CASRGGGAYEQYF. The CDR3 coding sequence is TGCGCCAGCAGGGGCGGGGGAGCCTACGAGCAGTACTTC.

The V call is TRBV4-2, the J call TRBJ1-1; 11 bases agree with TRBD1. Germline V gene lookup returns CDR1 LGHNA and CDR2 YNFKEQ. This CDR3 spans 17 amino acids. Trimming took 0 bases from V and 0 from J; bases not matched to a gene: 3. As DNA, the CDR3 is TGTGCCAGCAGCCAAGAGGGACAGGGGGTTATGAACACTGAAGCTTTCTTT. Its translation is CASSQEGQGVMNTEAFF.

The sample holds a few counts of this clone. This chain joins TRBV7-9 and TRBJ1-5; 8 bases line up with TRBD1. This CDR3 comprises 16 residues. The V and J ends lost 6 bases and 0 bases, in that order; junction bases with no gene match: 7. The germline gives CDR1 SEHNR, CDR2 FQNEAQ (reference sequence). As DNA, the CDR3 is TGTGCCAGCAGTCCAGGGGGCCCGACTAGCAATCAGCCCCAGCATTTT. The encoded protein is CASSPGGPTSNQPQHF.

The CDR3 bases are TGTGCCACCAGCAGAGGCCAGACAGGGTCGGGCACTGAAGCTTTCTTT. Protein product: CATSRGQTGSGTEAFF. The chain uses TRBV15 and TRBJ1-1, with 7 bases fitting TRBD1. This CDR3 is 16 amino acids long. Per the germline V gene, CDR1 is LNHNV and CDR2 is YYDKDF (reference sequence). The V gene end was trimmed by 1 base and the J gene end by 4 bases; junction bases not matched to a gene: 9.

The chain has TRBV7-9 and TRBJ1-2, with D possibly being TRBD1 (5 bases). Germline CDR1 SEHNR, CDR2 FQNEAQ (reference sequence). This CDR3 is built from 13 residues. V lost 5 bases to trimming and J lost 3 bases, with 10 bases between them. Here the CDR3 reads CASSPDSHYGYTF. As DNA, the CDR3 is TGTGCCAGCAGCCCAGACAGTCACTATGGCTACACCTTC.

This clone is labeled medium-sized (0.01 to 0.1%). The rearrangement uses TRBV6-6 and TRBJ2-5; 8 nucleotides line up with TRBD2. This CDR3 has 15 residues. J lost 1 base, V lost 6 bases, and 7 bases had no gene match. Germline loops: CDR1 MNHNY, CDR2 SVGAGI (reference sequence). CDR3 sequence reads: CASSPERERQETQYF. CDR3 DNA sequence: TGTGCCAGCAGCCCCGAGCGGGAGCGCCAAGAGACCCAGTACTTC.

This clone appeared a few times. V usage is TRBV7-6 and J usage is TRBJ2-2; 9 bases agree with TRBD1. CDR1 is SGHVS and CDR2 is FNYEAQ in the germline V gene. CDR3 size: 19 residues. The J segment lost 5 bases and the V segment lost 3 bases, leaving 16 bases of the junction unmatched. CDR3 sequence reads: CASSFSSRTTGGGTGELFF. CDR3 coding DNA: TGTGCCAGCAGCTTTTCATCCCGGACGACAGGGGGTGGTACCGGGGAGCTGTTTTTT.

The rearrangement links TRBV28 to TRBJ2-3; 13 nucleotides align to TRBD2. Germline-derived CDR1 and CDR2 are MDHEN and SYDVKM. The V and J ends lost 6 bases and 5 bases, in that order; junction bases with no gene match: 5. This CDR3 region has 15 residues. The CDR3 reads CASSRTSGRRDTQYF. DNA of the CDR3: TGTGCCAGCAGCAGGACTAGCGGGAGACGAGATACGCAGTATTTT.

CDR3 protein: CSVQGTNQPQHF. Here the CDR3 DNA reads TGCAGCGTTCAGGGGACCAATCAGCCCCAGCATTTT. The gene calls are TRBV29-1 and TRBJ1-5, with D possibly matching TRBD1 (6 bases). Germline lookup yields CDR1 SQVTM and CDR2 ANQGSEA. Trimming shortened V by 5 bases and J by 3 bases, and 8 bases separated the two germline ends. The CDR3 loop spans 12 amino acids.

The chain employs TRBV27 and TRBJ2-6; TRBD1 matches 7 bases. The V and J ends lost 3 bases and 1 base, in that order; junction bases with no gene match: 9. Germline CDR1 MNHEY, CDR2 SMNVEV (reference sequence). This CDR3 comprises 18 residues. The CDR3 sequence: CASSFTGQIFSGANVLTF. The CDR3 DNA is TGTGCCAGCAGTTTTACGGGACAGATATTTTCTGGGGCCAACGTCCTGACTTTC.

A note on this clone: A read error may account for a junction end that differs from germline. This chain links TRBV5-4 with TRBJ2-7, with a possible D match to TRBD1 (6 bases). There are 14 residues in the CDR3. CDR1 and CDR2 from the germline V gene are SGHNT and YYREEE (reference sequence). Here the CDR3 reads CASSQEGRGYEQYF. CDR3 bases: TGCGCCAGCAGCCAAGAGGGCAGGGGCTACGAGCAGTACTTC.

The chain links TRBV6-1 to TRBJ2-7; D is uncertain. Trimming shortened V by 6 bases and J by 7 bases, and 10 bases separated the two germline ends. Germline V gives CDR1 MNHNS, CDR2 SASEGT. This CDR3 is 11 amino acids long. CDR3 DNA: TGTGCCAGCAGCGCGTCTCGGGAGCAGTACTTC. Translation: CASSASREQYF.